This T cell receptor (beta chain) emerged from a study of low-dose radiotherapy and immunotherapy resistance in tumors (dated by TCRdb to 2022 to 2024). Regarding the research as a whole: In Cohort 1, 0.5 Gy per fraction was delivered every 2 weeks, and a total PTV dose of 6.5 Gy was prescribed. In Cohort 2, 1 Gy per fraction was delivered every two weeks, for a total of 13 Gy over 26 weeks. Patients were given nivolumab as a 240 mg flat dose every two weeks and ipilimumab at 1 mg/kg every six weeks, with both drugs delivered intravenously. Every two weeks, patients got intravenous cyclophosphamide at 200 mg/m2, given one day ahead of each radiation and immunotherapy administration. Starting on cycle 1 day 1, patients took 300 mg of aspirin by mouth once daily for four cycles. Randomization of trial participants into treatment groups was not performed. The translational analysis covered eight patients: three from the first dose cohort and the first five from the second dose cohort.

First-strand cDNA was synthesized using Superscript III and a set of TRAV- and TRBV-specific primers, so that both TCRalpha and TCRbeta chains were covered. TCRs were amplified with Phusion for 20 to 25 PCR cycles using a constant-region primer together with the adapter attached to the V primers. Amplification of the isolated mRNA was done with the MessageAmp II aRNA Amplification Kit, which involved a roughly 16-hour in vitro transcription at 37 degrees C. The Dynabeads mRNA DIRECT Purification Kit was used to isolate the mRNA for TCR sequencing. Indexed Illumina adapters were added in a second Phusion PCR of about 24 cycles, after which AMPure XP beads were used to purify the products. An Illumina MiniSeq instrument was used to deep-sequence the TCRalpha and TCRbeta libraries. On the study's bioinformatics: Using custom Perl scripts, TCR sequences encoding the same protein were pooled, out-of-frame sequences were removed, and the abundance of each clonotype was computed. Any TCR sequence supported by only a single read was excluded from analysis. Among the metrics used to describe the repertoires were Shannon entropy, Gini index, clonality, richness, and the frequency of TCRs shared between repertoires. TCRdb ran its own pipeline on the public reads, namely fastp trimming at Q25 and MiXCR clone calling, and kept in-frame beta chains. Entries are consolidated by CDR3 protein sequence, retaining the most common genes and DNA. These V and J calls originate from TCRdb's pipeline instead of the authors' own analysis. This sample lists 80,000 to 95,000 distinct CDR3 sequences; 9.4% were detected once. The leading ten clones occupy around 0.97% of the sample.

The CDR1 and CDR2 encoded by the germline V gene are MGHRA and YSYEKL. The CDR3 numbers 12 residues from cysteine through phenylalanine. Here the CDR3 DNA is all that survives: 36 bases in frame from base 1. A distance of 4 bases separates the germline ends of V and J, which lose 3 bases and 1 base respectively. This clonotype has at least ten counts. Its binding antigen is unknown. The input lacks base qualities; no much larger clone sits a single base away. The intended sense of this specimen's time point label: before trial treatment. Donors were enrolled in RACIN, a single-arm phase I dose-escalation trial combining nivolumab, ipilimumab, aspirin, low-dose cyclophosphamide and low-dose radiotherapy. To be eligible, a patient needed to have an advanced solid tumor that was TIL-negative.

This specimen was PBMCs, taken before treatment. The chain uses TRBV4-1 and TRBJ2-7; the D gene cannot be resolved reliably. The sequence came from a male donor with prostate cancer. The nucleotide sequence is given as TGCGCCAGCAGCCATGCGTCCTACGAGCAGTACTTC. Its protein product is CASSHASYEQYF.